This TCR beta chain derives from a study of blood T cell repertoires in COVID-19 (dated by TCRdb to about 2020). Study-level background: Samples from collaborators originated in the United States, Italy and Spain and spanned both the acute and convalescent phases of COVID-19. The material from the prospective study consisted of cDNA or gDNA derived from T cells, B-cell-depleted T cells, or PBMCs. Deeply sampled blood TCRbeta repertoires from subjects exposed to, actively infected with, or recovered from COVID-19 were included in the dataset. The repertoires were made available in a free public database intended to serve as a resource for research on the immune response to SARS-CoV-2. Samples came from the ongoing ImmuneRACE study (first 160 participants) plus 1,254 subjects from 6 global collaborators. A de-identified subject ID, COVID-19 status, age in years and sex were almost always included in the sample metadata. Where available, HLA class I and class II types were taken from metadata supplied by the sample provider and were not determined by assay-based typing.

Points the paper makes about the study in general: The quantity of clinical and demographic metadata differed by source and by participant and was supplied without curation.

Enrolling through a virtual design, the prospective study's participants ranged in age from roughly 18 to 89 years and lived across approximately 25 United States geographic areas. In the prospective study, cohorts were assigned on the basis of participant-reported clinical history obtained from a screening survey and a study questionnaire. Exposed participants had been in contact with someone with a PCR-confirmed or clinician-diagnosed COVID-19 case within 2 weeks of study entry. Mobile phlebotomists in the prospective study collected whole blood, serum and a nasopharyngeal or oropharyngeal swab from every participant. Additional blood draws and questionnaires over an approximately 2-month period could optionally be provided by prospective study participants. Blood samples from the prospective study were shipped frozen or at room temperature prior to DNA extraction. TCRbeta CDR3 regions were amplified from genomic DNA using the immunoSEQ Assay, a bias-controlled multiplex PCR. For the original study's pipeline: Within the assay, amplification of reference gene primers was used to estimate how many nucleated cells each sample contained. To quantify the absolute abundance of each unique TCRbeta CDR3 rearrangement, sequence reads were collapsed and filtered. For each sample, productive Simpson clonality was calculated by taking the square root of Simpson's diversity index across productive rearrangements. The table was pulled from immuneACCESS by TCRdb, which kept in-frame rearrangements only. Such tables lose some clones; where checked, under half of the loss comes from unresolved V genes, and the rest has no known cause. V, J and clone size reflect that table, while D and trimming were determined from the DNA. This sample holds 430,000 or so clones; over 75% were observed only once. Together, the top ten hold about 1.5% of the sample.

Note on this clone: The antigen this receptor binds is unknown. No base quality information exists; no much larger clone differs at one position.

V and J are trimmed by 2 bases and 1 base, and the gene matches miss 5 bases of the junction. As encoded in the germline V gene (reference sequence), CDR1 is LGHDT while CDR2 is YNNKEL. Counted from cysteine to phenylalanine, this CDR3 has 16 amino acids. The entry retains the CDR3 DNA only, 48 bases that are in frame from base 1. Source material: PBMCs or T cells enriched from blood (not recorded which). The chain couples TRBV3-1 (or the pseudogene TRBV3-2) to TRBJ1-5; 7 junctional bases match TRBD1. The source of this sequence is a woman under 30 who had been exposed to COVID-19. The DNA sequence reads TGTGCCAGCAGCCAATCGACAGGGTTGAGCAATCAGCCCCAGCATTTT. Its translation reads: CASSQSTGLSNQPQHF.